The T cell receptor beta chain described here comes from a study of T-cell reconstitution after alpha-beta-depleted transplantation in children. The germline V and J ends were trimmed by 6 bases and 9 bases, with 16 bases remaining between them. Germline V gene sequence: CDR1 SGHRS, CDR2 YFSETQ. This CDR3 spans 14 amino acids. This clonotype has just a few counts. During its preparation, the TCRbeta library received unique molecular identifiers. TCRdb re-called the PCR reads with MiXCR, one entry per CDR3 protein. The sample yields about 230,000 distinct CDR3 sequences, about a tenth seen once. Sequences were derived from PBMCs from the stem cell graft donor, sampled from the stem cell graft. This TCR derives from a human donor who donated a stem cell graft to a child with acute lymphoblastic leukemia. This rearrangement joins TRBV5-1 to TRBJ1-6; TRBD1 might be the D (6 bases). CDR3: CASTETGVSSPLHF. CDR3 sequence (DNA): TGCGCCAGCACCGAGACAGGTGTGAGTTCACCCCTCCACTTT.